A selection of T cell receptor beta chains follows, all from one sample in a study of T cells in Graves' hyperthyroidism and ophthalmopathy. TCRdb re-derived calls from the multiplex PCR reads in MiXCR, one entry per CDR3 protein. This repertoire shows around 580,000 distinct CDR3 sequences, about 45% found once; its top ten account for more than 7.5%. Sample: peripheral blood or thyroid tissue (not recorded which). The receptors were sampled from a woman between 18 and 29 years old with Graves' hyperthyroidism. Both conserved end residues are part of each CDR3. The D gene is left open where the match is weak. For some rows the clone size is stated as once, few or many, or as a class when expanded; others skip it.

clone_size: NA
v_call: TRBV4-1
d_call: TRBD2
j_call: TRBJ2-7
cdr3_aa: CASSPSGLAGVFEQYF
cdr3_nt: TGCGCCAGCAGCCCTTCGGGACTAGCGGGAGTATTCGAGCAGTACTTC

clone_size: NA
v_call: TRBV29-1
d_call: TRBD1
j_call: TRBJ1-2
cdr3_aa: CSAIRTGTGYYGYTF
cdr3_nt: TGCAGCGCTATCCGGACAGGCACTGGCTACTATGGCTACACCTTC

clone_size: many
v_call: TRBV29-1
d_call: TRBD2
j_call: TRBJ2-7
cdr3_aa: CSVQLAGLYEQYF
cdr3_nt: TGCAGCGTACAACTAGCGGGGTTATACGAGCAGTACTTC

clone_size: once
v_call: TRBV30
d_call: TRBD1
j_call: TRBJ1-4
cdr3_aa: CASSTGINEKLFF
cdr3_nt: TGTGCCAGCTCGACAGGGATTAATGAAAAACTGTTTTTT

clone_size: many
v_call: TRBV20-1
d_call: TRBD2
j_call: TRBJ2-7
cdr3_aa: CSASSNSGSPYEQYF
cdr3_nt: TGCAGTGCTAGCTCAAATAGCGGGTCCCCCTACGAGCAGTACTTC

clone_size: many
v_call: TRBV7-2
d_call: NA
j_call: TRBJ1-6
cdr3_aa: CASSLGPGLVSYNSPLHF
cdr3_nt: TGTGCCAGCAGCTTAGGGCCGGGATTGGTTTCCTATAATTCACCCCTCCACTTT

clone_size: many
v_call: TRBV29-1
d_call: NA
j_call: TRBJ1-1
cdr3_aa: CSVEHRTEAFF
cdr3_nt: TGCAGCGTTGAACATCGAACTGAAGCTTTCTTT

clone_size: NA
v_call: TRBV25-1
d_call: NA
j_call: TRBJ1-2
cdr3_aa: CASQTDLYGYTF
cdr3_nt: TGTGCCAGTCAGACAGACTTATATGGCTACACCTTC

clone_size: few
v_call: TRBV27
d_call: NA
j_call: TRBJ2-2
cdr3_aa: CASRTGETGELFF
cdr3_nt: TGTGCCAGTAGGACGGGGGAGACCGGGGAGCTGTTTTTT

clone_size: NA
v_call: TRBV29-1
d_call: NA
j_call: TRBJ1-5
cdr3_aa: CSSPPGGGQPQHF
cdr3_nt: TGCAGCTCACCACCGGGGGGAGGCCAGCCCCAGCATTTT

clone_size: few
v_call: TRBV6-5
d_call: NA
j_call: TRBJ1-3
cdr3_aa: CASTISPGNTIYF
cdr3_nt: TGTGCCAGCACCATCTCCCCTGGAAACACCATATATTTT

clone_size: many
v_call: TRBV29-1
d_call: NA
j_call: TRBJ2-7
cdr3_aa: CSVAAPSSYEQYF
cdr3_nt: TGCAGCGTTGCAGCGCCTAGCTCCTACGAGCAGTACTTC

clone_size: few
v_call: TRBV4-1
d_call: TRBD2
j_call: TRBJ2-3
cdr3_aa: CASSQVRAGGTDTQYF
cdr3_nt: TGCGCCAGCAGCCAAGTTCGAGCGGGGGGCACAGATACGCAGTATTTT

clone_size: NA
v_call: TRBV5-1
d_call: TRBD1
j_call: TRBJ1-6
cdr3_aa: CASSPTGQVNNSPLHF
cdr3_nt: TGCGCCAGCAGCCCGACGGGACAGGTGAATAATTCACCCCTCCACTTT

clone_size: many
v_call: TRBV6-6
d_call: TRBD1
j_call: TRBJ2-7
cdr3_aa: CASSYWDSRTYEQYF
cdr3_nt: TGTGCCAGCAGTTACTGGGACAGTCGAACCTACGAGCAGTACTTC

clone_size: NA
v_call: TRBV20-1
d_call: NA
j_call: TRBJ2-1
cdr3_aa: CSAHRDGTYNEQFF
cdr3_nt: TGCAGTGCGCACCGGGACGGGACCTACAATGAGCAGTTCTTC

clone_size: NA
v_call: TRBV3-1
d_call: TRBD1
j_call: TRBJ1-1
cdr3_aa: CASSQEQGSTEAFF
cdr3_nt: TGTGCCAGCAGCCAAGAACAGGGGAGCACTGAAGCTTTCTTT